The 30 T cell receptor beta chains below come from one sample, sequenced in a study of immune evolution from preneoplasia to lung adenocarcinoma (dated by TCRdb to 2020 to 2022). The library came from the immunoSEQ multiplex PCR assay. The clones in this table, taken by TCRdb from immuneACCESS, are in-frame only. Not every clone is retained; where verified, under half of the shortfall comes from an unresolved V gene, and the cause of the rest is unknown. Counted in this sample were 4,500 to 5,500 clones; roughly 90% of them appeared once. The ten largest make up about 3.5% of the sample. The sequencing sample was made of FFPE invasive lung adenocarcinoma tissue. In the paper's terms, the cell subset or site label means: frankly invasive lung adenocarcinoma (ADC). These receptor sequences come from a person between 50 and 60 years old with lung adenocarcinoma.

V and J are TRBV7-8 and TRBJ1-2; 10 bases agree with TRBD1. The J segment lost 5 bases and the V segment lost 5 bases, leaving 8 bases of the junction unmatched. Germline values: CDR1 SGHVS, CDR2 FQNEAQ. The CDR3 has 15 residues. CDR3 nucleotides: TGTGCCAGCAGCGTAAGGACAGGGGGAGGTTATGGCTACACCTTC. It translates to CASSVRTGGGYGYTF. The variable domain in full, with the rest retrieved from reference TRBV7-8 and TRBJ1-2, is GAGVSQSPRYKVAKRGQDVALRCDPISGHVSLFWYQQALGQGPEFLTYFQNEAQLDKSGLPSDRFFAERPEGSVSTLKIQRTQQEDSAVYLCASSVRTGGGYGYTFGSGTRLTVV.

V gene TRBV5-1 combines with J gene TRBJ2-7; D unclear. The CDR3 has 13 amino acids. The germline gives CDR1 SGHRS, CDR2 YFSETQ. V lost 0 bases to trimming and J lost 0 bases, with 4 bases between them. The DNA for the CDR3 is TGCGCCAGCAGCTTGGGAGTCTCCTACGAGCAGTACTTC. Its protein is CASSLGVSYEQYF.

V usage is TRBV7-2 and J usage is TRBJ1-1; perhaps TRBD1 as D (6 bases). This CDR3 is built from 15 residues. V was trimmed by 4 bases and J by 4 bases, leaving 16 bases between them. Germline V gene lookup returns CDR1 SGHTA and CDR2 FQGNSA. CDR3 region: CASSSTGGRSTEAFF. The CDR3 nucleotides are TGTGCCAGCAGCTCCACGGGGGGGCGGTCCACTGAAGCTTTCTTT.

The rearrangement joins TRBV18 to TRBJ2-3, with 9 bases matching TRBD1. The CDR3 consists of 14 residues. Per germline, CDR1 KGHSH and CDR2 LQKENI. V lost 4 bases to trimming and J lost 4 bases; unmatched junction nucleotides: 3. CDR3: CASSLQGAADTQYF. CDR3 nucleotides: TGTGCCAGCTCACTACAGGGGGCGGCAGATACGCAGTATTTT.

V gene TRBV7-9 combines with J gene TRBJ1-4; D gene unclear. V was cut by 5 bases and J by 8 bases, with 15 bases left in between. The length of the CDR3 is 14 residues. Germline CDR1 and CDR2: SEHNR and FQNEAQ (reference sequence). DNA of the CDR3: TGTGCCAGCAGCCGTAATATTTTGGGGGAAAAACTGTTTTTT. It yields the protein CASSRNILGEKLFF. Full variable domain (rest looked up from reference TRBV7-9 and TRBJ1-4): DTGVSQNPRHKITKRGQNVTFRCDPISEHNRLYWYRQTLGQGPEFLTYFQNEAQLEKSRLLSDRFSAERPKGSFSTLEIQRTEQGDSAMYLCASSRNILGEKLFFGSGTQLSVL.

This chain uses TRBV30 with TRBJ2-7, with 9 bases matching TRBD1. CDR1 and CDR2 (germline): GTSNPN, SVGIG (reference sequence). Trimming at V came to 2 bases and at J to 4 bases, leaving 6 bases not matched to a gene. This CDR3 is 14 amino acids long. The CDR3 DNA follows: TGTGCCTGGAGTATGGGGACAGGGTTTTACGAGCAGTACTTC. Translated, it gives CAWSMGTGFYEQYF.

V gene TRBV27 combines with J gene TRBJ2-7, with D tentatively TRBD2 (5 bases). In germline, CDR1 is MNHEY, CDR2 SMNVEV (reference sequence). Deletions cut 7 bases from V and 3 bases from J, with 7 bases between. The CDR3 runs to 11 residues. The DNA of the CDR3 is TGTGCCAGCACCGAGGGCTACGAGCAGTACTTC. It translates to CASTEGYEQYF.

The CDR3 region has the DNA TGTGCCAGCTCGCCAGGACGTTCCGAGCAGTACTTC. Protein sequence: CASSPGRSEQYF. The chain carries TRBV18 and TRBJ2-7, with unresolved D. Germline V gene sequence: CDR1 KGHSH, CDR2 LQKENI. The V and J ends lost 6 bases and 6 bases respectively, with 12 bases between them. CDR3 size: 12 residues. Full variable domain (rest looked up from reference TRBV18 and TRBJ2-7): NAGVMQNPRHLVRRRGQEARLRCSPMKGHSHVYWYRQLPEEGLKFMVYLQKENIIDESGMPKERFSAEFPKEGPSILRIQQVVRGDSAAYFCASSPGRSEQYFGPGTRLTVT.

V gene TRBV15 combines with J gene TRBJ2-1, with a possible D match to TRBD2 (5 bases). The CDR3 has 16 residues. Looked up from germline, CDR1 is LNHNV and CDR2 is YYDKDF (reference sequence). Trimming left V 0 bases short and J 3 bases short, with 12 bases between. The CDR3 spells CATSRDGSGNYNEQFF. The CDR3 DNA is TGTGCCACCAGCAGAGATGGGAGCGGTAACTACAATGAGCAGTTCTTC. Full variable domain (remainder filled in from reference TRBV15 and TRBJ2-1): DAMVIQNPRYQVTQFGKPVTLSCSQTLNHNVMYWYQQKSSQAPKLLFHYYDKDFNNEADTPDNFQSRRPNTSFCFLDIRSPGLGDTAMYLCATSRDGSGNYNEQFFGPGTRLTVL.

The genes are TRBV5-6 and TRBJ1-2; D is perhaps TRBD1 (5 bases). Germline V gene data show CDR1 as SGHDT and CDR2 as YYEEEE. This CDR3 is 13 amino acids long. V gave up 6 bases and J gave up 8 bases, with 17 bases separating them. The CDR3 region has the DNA TGTGCCAGCACCCCAAGGGGATTGGAGGGCTACACCTTC. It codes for CASTPRGLEGYTF.

This CDR3 is CASSQTPSLTDTQYF. The CDR3 coding sequence is TGTGCCAGCAGCCAGACCCCTAGCCTGACAGATACGCAGTATTTT. The chain carries TRBV9 and TRBJ2-3, with a tentative D call TRBD2 (5 bases). Trimming removed 4 bases at V and 3 bases at J, with 15 bases between. Germline CDR1 SGDLS, CDR2 YYNGEE. The CDR3 runs to 15 residues.

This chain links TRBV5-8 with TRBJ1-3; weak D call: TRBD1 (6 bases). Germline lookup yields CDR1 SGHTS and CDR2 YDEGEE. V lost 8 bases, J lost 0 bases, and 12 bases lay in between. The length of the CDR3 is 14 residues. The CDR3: CASVRTASGNTIYF. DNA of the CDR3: TGTGCCAGTGTTCGGACAGCCTCTGGAAACACCATATATTTT.

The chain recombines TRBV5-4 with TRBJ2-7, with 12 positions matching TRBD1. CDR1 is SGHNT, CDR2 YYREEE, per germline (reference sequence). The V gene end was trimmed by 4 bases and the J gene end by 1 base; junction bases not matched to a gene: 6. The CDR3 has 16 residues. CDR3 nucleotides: TGTGCCAGCAGCGTGGGACAGGGGGCAGGTTCCTACGAGCAGTACTTC. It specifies CASSVGQGAGSYEQYF. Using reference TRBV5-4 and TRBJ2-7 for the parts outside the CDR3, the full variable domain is ETGVTQSPTHLIKTRGQQVTLRCSSQSGHNTVSWYQQALGQGPQFIFQYYREEENGRGNFPPRFSGLQFPNYSSELNVNALELDDSALYLCASSVGQGAGSYEQYFGPGTRLTVT.

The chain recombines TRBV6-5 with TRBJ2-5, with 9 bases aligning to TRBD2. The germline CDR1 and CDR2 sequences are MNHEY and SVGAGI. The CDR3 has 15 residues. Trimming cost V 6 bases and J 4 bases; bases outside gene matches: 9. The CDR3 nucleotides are TGTGCCAGCAGCCGCGGTAGCGGGAGTGTAGAGACCCAGTACTTC. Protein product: CASSRGSGSVETQYF.

In DNA, the CDR3 is TGTGCCAGCGGGACTAGCGGGAGTGGGGAGACCCAGTACTTC. Its protein is CASGTSGSGETQYF. The chain links TRBV2 to TRBJ2-5, with TRBD2 matching 14 bases. Germline CDR1 reads SNHLY; CDR2 reads FYNNEI. This CDR3 region has 14 residues. V gave up 8 bases and J gave up 5 bases; unmatched junction bases: 4.

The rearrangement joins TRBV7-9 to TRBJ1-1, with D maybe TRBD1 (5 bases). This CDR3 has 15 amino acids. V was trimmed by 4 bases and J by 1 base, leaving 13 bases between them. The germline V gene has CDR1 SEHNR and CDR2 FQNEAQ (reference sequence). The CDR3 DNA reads TGTGCCAGCAGCTCTTCCGGGACGGGGAACACTGAAGCTTTCTTT. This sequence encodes CASSSSGTGNTEAFF.

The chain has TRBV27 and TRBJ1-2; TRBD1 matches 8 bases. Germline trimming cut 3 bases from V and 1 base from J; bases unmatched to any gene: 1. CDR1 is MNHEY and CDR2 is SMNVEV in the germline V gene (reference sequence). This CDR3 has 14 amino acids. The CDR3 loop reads CASSFGQGNYGYTF. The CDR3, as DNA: TGTGCCAGCAGTTTCGGACAGGGTAACTATGGCTACACCTTC.

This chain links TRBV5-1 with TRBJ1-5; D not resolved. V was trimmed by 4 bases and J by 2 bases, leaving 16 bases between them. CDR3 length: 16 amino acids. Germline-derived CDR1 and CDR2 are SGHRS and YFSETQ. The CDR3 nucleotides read TGCGCCAGCAGCCCGGGCTTCGCGGTTGGCAATCAGCCCCAGCATTTT. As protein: CASSPGFAVGNQPQHF.

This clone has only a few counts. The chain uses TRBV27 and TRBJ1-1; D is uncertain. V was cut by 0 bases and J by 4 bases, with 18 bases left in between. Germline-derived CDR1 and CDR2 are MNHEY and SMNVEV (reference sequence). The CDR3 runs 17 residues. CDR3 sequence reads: CASSLSTDGWLSTEAFF. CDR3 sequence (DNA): TGTGCCAGCAGTTTATCGACGGACGGGTGGCTCAGCACTGAAGCTTTCTTT.

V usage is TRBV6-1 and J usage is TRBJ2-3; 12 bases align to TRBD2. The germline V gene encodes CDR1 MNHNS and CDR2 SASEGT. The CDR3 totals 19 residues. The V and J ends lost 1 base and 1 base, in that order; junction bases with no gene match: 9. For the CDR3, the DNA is TGTGCCAGCAGTGAAGGTCTGGGACTAGCGGGCGGAGGCACAGATACGCAGTATTTT. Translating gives CASSEGLGLAGGGTDTQYF.

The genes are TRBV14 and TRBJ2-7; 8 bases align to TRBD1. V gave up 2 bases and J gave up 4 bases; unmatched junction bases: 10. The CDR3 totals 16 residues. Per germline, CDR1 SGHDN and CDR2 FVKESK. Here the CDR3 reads CASSQRIGQGGYEQYF. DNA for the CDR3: TGTGCCAGCAGCCAAAGGATAGGACAGGGTGGTTACGAGCAGTACTTC.

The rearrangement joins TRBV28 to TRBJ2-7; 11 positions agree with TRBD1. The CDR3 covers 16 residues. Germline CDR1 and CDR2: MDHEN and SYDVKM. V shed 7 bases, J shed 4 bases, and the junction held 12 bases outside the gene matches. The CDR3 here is CASIASPGQGVYEQYF. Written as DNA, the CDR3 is TGTGCCAGCATTGCATCACCGGGACAGGGGGTTTACGAGCAGTACTTC.

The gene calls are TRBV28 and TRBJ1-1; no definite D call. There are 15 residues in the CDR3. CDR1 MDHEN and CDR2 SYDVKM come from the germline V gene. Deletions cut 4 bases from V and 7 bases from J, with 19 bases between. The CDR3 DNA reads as TGTGCCAGCAGTTCAGAACTGGGTCAAAAGAGTGAAGCTTTCTTT. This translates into CASSSELGQKSEAFF.

DNA for the CDR3: TGCGCCAGCAGCCCCTTGACAGGCCAAGCTAACTATGGCTACACCTTC. Its translation: CASSPLTGQANYGYTF. The J gene is TRBJ1-2, the V gene TRBV4-1; D perhaps matches TRBD1 (6 bases). CDR3 length: 16 residues. V lost 4 bases, J lost 0 bases, and 15 bases lay in between. Germline V gene lookup returns CDR1 MGHRA and CDR2 YSYEKL.

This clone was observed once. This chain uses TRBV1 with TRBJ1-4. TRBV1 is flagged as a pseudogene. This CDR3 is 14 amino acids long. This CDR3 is CTSSPRAPCEKLFF. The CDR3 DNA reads TGCACCAGCAGCCCCCGGGCCCCTTGCGAAAAACTGTTTTTT.

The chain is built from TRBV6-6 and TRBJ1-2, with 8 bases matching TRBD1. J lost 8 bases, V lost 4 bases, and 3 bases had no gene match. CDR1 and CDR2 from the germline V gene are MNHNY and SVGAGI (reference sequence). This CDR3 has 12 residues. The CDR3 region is CASSSGGWGYTF. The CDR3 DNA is TGTGCCAGCAGTTCAGGGGGCTGGGGCTACACCTTC.

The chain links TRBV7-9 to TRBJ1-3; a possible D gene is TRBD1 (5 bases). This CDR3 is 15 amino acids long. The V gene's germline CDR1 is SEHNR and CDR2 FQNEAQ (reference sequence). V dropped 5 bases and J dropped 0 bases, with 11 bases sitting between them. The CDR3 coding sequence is TGTGCCAGCAGCGGACCTGGGGGCTCTGGAAACACCATATATTTT. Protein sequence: CASSGPGGSGNTIYF.

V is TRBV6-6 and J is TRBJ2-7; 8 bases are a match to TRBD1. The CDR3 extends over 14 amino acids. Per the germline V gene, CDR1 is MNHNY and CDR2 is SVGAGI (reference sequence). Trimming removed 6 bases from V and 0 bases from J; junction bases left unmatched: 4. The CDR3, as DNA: TGTGCCAGCAGGGACAGGGAAAGCTCCTACGAGCAGTACTTC. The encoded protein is CASRDRESSYEQYF.

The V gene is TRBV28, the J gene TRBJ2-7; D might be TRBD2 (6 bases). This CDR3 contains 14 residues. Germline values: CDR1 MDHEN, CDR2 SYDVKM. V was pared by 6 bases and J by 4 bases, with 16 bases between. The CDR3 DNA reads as TGTGCCAGCAGCTTGCGGGAAGGGTATTACGAGCAGTACTTC. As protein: CASSLREGYYEQYF.

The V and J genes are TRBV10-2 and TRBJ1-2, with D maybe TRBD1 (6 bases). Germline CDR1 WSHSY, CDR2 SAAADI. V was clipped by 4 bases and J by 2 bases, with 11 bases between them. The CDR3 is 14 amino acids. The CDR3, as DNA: TGCGCCAGCAGTGCGTCCGGGACAAACTATGGCTACACCTTC. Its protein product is CASSASGTNYGYTF.